This TCR beta chain was obtained from a study of blood T cell repertoires in COVID-19. V shed 5 bases and J 8 bases; nucleotides not matched to a gene: 3. The V gene's germline CDR1 is SGHRS and CDR2 YFSETQ. The CDR3 contains 14 residues. Per the study methods: Amplification of reference gene primers was used by the study to estimate nucleated cell counts. This table comes from immunoSEQ multiplex PCR, and its TCRdb copy is limited to in-frame clones, with some not included. The DNA was the basis for D and trimming; V, J and clone size are from that table. The table includes 35,000 to 55,000 clones, 85% to 90% detected once.

The specimen sequenced was peripheral blood. The chain links TRBV5-1 to TRBJ2-1, with 14 bases fitting TRBD2. The clonotype originates from a human donor in a cohort sampled during active COVID-19. As DNA, the CDR3 is TGCGCCAGCAGTCTGGGACTAGCGGGGGATGAGCAGTTCTTC. It codes for CASSLGLAGDEQFF.